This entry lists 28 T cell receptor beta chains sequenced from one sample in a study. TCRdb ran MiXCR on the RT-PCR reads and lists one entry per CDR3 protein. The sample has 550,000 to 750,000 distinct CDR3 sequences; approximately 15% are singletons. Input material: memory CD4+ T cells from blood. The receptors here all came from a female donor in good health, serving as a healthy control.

Here the CDR3 reads CASSPDSRGYTQYF. CDR3 nucleotide sequence: TGTGCCAGCTCACCGGACTCCCGAGGGTATACGCAGTATTTT. V usage is TRBV18 and J usage is TRBJ2-3, with a weak D call TRBD2 (5 bases). Germline assignment: CDR1 KGHSH and CDR2 LQKENI. This CDR3 region has 14 residues. Between the trimmed V and J ends, which lost 3 bases and 7 bases, there was a span of 14 bases.

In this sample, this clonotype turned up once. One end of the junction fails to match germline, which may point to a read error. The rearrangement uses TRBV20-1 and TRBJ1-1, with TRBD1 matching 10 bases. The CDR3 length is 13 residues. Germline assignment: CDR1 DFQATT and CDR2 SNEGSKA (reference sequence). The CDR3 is CSVIPGQGSEALF. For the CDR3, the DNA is TGCAGTGTGATACCGGGACAGGGGTCTGAAGCTTTATTT.

The chain's CDR3 is CASSSNRVAQYF. DNA of the CDR3: TGTGCCAGCAGCTCGAATCGGGTTGCGCAGTATTTT. The V and J genes are TRBV7-2 and TRBJ2-3, with D unresolved. In germline, CDR1 is SGHTA, CDR2 FQGNSA. With 4 bases removed from V and 10 bases from J, the gap between germline ends came to 12 bases. The CDR3 is 12 residues long.

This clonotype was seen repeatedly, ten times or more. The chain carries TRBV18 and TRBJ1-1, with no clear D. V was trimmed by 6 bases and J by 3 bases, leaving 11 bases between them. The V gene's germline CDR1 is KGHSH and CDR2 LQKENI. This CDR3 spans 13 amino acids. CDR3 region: CASSPTRDTEAFF. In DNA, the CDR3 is TGTGCCAGCTCGCCGACTCGGGACACTGAAGCTTTCTTT.

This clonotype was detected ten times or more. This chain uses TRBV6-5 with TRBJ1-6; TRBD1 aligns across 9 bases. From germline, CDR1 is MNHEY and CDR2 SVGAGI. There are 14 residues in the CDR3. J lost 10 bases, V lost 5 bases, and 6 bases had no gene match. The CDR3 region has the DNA TGTGCCAGCAGTCCGACAGGGGGACGCTCACCCCTCCACTTT. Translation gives CASSPTGGRSPLHF.

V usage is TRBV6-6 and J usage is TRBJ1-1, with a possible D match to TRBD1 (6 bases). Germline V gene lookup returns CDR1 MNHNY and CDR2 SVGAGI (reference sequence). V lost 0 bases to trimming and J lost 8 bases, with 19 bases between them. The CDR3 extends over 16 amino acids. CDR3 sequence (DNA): TGTGCCAGCAGTTACTCGAGCTTGGGGGCTAAAGACGAAGCTTTCTTT. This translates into CASSYSSLGAKDEAFF.

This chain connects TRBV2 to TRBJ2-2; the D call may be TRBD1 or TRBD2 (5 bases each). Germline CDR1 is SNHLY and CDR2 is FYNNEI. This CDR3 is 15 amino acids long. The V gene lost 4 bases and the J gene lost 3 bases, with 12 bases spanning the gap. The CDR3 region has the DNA TGTGCCAGCAGTGGAACGGGGCGTCACACCGGGGAGCTGTTTTTT. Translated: CASSGTGRHTGELFF.

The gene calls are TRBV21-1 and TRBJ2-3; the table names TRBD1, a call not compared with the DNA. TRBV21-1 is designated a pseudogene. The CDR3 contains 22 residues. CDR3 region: CASSRKFTTPGQGALCADTQYF. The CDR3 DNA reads TGTGCCAGCAGCAGAAAGTTCACGACACCGGGACAGGGGGCACTTTGCGCAGATACGCAGTATTTT.

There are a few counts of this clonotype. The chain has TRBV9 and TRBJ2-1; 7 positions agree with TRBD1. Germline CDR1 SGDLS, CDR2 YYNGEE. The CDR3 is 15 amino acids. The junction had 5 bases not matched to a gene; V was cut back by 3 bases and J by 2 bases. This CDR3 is CASSAQGQTYNEQFF. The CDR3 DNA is TGTGCCAGCAGCGCTCAGGGACAGACCTACAATGAGCAGTTCTTC.

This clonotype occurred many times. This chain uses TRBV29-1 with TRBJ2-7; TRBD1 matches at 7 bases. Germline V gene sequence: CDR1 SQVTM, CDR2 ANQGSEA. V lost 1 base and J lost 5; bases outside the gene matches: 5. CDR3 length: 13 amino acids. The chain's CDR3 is CSVEVQGSNEQYF. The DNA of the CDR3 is TGCAGCGTTGAAGTACAGGGGAGCAACGAGCAGTACTTC.

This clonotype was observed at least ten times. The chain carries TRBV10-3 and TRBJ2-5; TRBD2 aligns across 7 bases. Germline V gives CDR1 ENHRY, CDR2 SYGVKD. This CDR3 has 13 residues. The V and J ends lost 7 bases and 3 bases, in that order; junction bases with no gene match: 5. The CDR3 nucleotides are TGTGCCATCACAAGGACTAGAGAAGAGACCCAGTACTTC. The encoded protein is CAITRTREETQYF.

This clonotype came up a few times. CDR3 DNA: TGCAGTGCGGGACTAGCGGGGGGGGATACGCAGTATTTT. The encoded protein is CSAGLAGGDTQYF. The V gene is TRBV20-1, the J gene TRBJ2-3; 16 bases agree with TRBD2. V lost 6 bases, J lost 6 bases, and 0 bases stayed unmatched. Germline CDR1 is DFQATT and CDR2 is SNEGSKA (reference sequence). The length of the CDR3 is 13 residues.

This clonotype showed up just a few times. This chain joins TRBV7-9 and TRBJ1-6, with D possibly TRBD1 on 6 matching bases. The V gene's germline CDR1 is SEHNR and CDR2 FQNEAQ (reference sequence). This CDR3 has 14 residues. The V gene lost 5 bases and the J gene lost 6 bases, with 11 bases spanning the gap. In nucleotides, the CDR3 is TGTGCCAGCAGCGGGACAAAGGGTAATTCACCCCTCCACTTT. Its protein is CASSGTKGNSPLHF.

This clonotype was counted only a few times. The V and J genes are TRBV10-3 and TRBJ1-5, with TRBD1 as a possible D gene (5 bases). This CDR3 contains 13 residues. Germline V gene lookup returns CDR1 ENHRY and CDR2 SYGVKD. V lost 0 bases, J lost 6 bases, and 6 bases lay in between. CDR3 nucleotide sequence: TGTGCCATCAGTGAGTCTGGGGGTCAGCCCCAGCATTTT. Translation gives CAISESGGQPQHF.

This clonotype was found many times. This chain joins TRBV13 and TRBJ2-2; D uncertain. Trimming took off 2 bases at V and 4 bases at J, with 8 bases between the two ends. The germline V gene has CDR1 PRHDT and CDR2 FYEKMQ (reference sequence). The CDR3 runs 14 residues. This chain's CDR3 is CASSLRRITGELFF. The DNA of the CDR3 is TGTGCCAGCAGCTTAAGACGGATCACCGGGGAGCTGTTTTTT.

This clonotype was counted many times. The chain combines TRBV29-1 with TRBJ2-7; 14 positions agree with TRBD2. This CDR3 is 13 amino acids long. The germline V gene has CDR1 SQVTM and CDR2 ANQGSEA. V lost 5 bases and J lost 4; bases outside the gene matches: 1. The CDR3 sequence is CSVRLAGGYEQYF. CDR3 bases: TGCAGCGTTAGACTAGCGGGAGGGTACGAGCAGTACTTC.

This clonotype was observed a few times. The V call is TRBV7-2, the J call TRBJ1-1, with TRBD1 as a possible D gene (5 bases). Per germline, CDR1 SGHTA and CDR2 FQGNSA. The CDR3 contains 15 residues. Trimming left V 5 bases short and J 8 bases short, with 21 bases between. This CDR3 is CASSGGAAQGVEAFF. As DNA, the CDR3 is TGTGCCAGCAGCGGAGGAGCTGCGCAGGGAGTGGAAGCTTTCTTT.

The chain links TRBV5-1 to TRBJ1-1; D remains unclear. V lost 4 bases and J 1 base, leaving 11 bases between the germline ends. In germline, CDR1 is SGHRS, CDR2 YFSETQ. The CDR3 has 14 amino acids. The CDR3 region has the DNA TGCGCCAGCAGCGTTATATCAGGGAACACTGAAGCTTTCTTT. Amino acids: CASSVISGNTEAFF.

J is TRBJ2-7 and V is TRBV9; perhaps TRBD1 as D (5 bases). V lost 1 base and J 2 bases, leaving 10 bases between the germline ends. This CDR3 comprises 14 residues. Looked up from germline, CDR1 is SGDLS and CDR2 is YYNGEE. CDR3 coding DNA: TGTGCCAGCAGCGTATTACAGGAAACCTACGAGCAGTACTTC. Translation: CASSVLQETYEQYF.

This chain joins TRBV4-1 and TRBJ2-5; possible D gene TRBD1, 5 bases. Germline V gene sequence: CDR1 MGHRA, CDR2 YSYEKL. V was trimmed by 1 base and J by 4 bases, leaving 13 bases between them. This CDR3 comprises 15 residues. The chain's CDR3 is CASSQGISDRETQYF. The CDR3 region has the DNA TGCGCCAGCAGCCAAGGTATCAGTGACAGAGAGACCCAGTACTTC.

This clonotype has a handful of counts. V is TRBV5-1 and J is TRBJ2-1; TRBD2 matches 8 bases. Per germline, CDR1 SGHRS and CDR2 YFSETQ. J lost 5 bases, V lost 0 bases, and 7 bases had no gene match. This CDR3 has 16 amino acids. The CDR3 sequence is CASSLGNSGSDNEQFF. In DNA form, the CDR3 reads TGCGCCAGCAGCTTGGGCAACAGCGGGAGCGACAATGAGCAGTTCTTC.

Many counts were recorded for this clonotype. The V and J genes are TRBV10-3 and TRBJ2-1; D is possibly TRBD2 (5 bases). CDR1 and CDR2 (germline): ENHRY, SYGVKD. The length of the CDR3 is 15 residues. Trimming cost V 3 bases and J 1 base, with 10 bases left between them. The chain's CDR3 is CAISELGGSYNEQFF. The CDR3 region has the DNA TGTGCCATCAGTGAACTAGGCGGGTCCTACAATGAGCAGTTCTTC.

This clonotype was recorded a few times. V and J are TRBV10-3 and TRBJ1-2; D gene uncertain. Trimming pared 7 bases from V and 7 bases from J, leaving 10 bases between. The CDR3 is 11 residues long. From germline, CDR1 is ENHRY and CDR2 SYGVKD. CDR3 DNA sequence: TGTGCCATCACCGGGGTGGGTGGCTACACCTTC. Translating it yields CAITGVGGYTF.

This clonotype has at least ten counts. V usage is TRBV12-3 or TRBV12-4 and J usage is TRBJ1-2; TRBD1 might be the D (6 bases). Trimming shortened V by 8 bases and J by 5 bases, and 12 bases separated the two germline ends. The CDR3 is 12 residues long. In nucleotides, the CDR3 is TGTGCCAGCTCGTTGCAGGGGTATGGCTACACCTTC. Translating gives CASSLQGYGYTF.

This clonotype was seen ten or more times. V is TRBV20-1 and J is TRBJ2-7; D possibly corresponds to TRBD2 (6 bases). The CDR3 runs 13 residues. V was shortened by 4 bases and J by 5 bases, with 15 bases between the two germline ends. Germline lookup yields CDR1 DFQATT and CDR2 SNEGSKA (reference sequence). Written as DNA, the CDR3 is TGCAGTGCTACAAACCTGGGGAGGAACGAGCAGTACTTC. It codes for CSATNLGRNEQYF.

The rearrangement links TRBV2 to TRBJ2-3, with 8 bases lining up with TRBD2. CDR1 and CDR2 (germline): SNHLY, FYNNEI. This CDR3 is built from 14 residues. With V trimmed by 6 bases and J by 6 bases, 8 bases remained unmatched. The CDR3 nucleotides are TGTGCCAGCAGCTTGATGACTAGCGAGGATACGCAGTATTTT. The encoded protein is CASSLMTSEDTQYF.

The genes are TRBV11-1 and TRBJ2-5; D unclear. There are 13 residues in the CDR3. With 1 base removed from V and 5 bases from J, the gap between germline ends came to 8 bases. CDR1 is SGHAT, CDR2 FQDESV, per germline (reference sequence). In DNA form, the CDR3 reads TGTGCCAGCAGCTTAGAAGGTTTCGAGACCCAGTACTTC. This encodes CASSLEGFETQYF.

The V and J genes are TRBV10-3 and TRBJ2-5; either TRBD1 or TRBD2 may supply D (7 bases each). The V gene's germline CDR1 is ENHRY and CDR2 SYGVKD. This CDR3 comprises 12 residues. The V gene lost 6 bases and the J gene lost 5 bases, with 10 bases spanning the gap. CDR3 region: CAIRQGGETQYF. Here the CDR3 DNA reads TGTGCCATCAGGCAGGGGGGGGAGACCCAGTACTTC.